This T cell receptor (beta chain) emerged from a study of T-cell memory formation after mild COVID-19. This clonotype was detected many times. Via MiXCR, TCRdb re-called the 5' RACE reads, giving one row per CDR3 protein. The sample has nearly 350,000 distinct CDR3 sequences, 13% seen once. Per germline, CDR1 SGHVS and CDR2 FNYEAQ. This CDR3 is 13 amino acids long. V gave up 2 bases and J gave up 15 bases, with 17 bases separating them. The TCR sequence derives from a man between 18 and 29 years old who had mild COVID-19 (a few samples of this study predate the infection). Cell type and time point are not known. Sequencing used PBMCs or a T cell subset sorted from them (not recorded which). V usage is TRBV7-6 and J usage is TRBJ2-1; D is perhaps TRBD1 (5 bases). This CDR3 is CASSLQDARDRFF. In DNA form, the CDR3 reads TGTGCCAGCAGCTTACAGGACGCCAGGGATCGGTTCTTC.